This T cell receptor (beta chain) was retrieved from a study of T-cell memory formation after mild COVID-19. Germline assignment: CDR1 SGHTA and CDR2 FQGNSA. The CDR3 sequence is 13 residues long. The V and J ends lost 1 base and 7 bases respectively, with 8 bases between them. TCRdb reanalysed the 5' RACE reads using MiXCR and keeps one entry per CDR3 protein. The sample yields a few hundred thousand distinct CDR3 sequences, 8% to 10% seen once. There are a few counts of this clonotype. The sequence was obtained from a man between 18 and 29 years old who had mild COVID-19 (a few samples of this study predate the infection). Cell type and time point are not known. The rearrangement uses TRBV7-2 and TRBJ2-4; the D gene could be TRBD1 or TRBD2 (6 bases each). Sequencing was carried out using PBMCs or a T cell subset sorted from them (not recorded which). CDR3 sequence: CASSLVGGNIQYF. In nucleotides, the CDR3 is TGTGCCAGCAGCTTAGTGGGGGGCAACATTCAGTACTTC.